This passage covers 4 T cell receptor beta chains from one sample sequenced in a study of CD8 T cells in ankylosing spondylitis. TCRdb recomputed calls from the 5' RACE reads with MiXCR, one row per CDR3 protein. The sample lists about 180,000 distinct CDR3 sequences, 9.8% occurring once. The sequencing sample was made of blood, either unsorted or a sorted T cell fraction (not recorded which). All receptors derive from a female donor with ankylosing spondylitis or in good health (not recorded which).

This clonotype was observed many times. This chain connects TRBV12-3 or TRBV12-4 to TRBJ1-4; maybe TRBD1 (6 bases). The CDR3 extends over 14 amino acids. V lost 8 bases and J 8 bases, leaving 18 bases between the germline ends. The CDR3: CASEREGGSEKLFF. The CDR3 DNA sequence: TGTGCCAGCGAACGAGAGGGGGGTTCGGAAAAACTGTTTTTT.

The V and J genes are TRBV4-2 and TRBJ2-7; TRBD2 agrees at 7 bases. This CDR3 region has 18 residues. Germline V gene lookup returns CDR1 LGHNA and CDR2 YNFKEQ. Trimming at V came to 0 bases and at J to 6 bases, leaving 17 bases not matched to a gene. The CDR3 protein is CASSQDRATEASGGEQYF. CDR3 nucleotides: TGTGCCAGCAGCCAAGATAGGGCCACTGAGGCTAGCGGCGGCGAGCAGTACTTC.

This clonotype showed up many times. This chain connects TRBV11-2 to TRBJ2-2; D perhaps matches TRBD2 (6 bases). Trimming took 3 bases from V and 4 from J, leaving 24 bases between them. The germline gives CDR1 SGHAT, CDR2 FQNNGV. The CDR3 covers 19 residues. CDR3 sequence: CASSLDPQASEALTGELFF. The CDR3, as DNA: TGTGCCAGCAGCTTGGATCCCCAGGCTAGCGAAGCCCTCACCGGGGAGCTGTTTTTT.

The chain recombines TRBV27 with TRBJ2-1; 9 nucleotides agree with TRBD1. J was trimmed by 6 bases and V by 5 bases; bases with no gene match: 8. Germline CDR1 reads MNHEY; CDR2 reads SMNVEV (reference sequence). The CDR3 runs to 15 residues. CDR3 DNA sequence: TGTGCCAGCAGTCCCGGGACAGGGCCCTTCAATGAGCAGTTCTTC. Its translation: CASSPGTGPFNEQFF.